A selection of T cell receptor beta chains follows, all from one sample in a study of cytomegalovirus exposure and HLA in healthy donors. Measured with immunoSEQ multiplex PCR; TCRdb has only the in-frame clones, and not every one. The data contain 150,000 to 200,000 clones, just over 75% of them seen just once; the ten biggest clones take up roughly 1.9%. Sequenced input: PBMCs. The receptors derive from a woman aged 25 to 39 in good health and CMV-seropositive. Each CDR3 is given with its conserved first and last residue. The D gene is left open where the match is weak. Size tells how often a clone was seen (once, few, many) or the class of an expanded clone, and some rows leave it out.

j_gene: TRBJ2-2
v_gene: TRBV7-2
abundance: NA
d_gene: TRBD2
CDR3nt: TGTGCCAGCAGCTTATCCCTAGCGGGATCCCCCGGGGAGCTGTTTTTT
CDR3aa: CASSLSLAGSPGELFF

j_gene: TRBJ2-1
v_gene: TRBV10-2
abundance: NA
d_gene: TRBD2
CDR3nt: TGCGCCAGCGGCAGGACTAGCGGAAGAATCAATGAGCAGTTCTTC
CDR3aa: CASGRTSGRINEQFF

j_gene: TRBJ1-1
v_gene: TRBV18
abundance: NA
d_gene: TRBD1
CDR3nt: TGTGCCAGCTCACCCTACGGACAGGGAGGGATGAACACTGAAGCTTTCTTT
CDR3aa: CASSPYGQGGMNTEAFF

j_gene: TRBJ2-1
v_gene: TRBV7-9
abundance: NA
d_gene: TRBD1
CDR3nt: TGTGCCAGCAGCTTAGAGGCGGTTACAGGGGGAGCCTACAATGAGCAGTTCTTC
CDR3aa: CASSLEAVTGGAYNEQFF

j_gene: TRBJ1-2
v_gene: TRBV9
abundance: NA
d_gene: NA
CDR3nt: TGTGCCAGCAGCGTAGCTCTTGGTCGCGCTAACTATGGCTACACCTTC
CDR3aa: CASSVALGRANYGYTF

j_gene: TRBJ2-7
v_gene: TRBV6-5
abundance: NA
d_gene: NA
CDR3nt: TGTGCCAGCAGTTATCTCCATAGAGACAGGTGCTACGAGCAGTACTTC
CDR3aa: CASSYLHRDRCYEQYF

j_gene: TRBJ2-1
v_gene: TRBV20-1
abundance: NA
d_gene: NA
CDR3nt: TGCAGTGCTACCTTAAATGAGCAGTTCTTC
CDR3aa: CSATLNEQFF

j_gene: TRBJ1-4
v_gene: TRBV30
abundance: NA
d_gene: TRBD1
CDR3nt: TGTGCCTGGATGATACAGGGGACCCCACCCACGCCCAATGGAAAACTGTTTTTT
CDR3aa: CAWMIQGTPPTPNGKLFF

j_gene: TRBJ2-3
v_gene: TRBV5-1
abundance: NA
d_gene: NA
CDR3nt: TGCGCCAGCAGCTTGGGGGTAGCCGCTAGCACAGATACGCAGTATTTT
CDR3aa: CASSLGVAASTDTQYF

j_gene: TRBJ2-7
v_gene: TRBV27
abundance: few
d_gene: NA
CDR3nt: TGTGCCAGCAGACGGGATCTTCACTCCTACGAGCAGTACTTC
CDR3aa: CASRRDLHSYEQYF

j_gene: TRBJ2-2
v_gene: TRBV10-3
abundance: NA
d_gene: TRBD1
CDR3nt: TGTGCCATCAGGGGGACAGGGAACACCGGGGAGCTGTTTTTT
CDR3aa: CAIRGTGNTGELFF

j_gene: TRBJ2-5
v_gene: TRBV6-5
abundance: NA
d_gene: TRBD2
CDR3nt: TGTGCCAGCAGCCGGACTAGCCAAGAGACCCAGTACTTC
CDR3aa: CASSRTSQETQYF

j_gene: TRBJ1-5
v_gene: TRBV6-6
abundance: NA
d_gene: NA
CDR3nt: TGTGCCAGCAGTTATGGACACCTAAGCCAGCCCCAGCATTTT
CDR3aa: CASSYGHLSQPQHF

j_gene: TRBJ2-2
v_gene: TRBV19
abundance: NA
d_gene: TRBD2
CDR3nt: TGTGCCAGTAGCCGGACTAGCGGGAGGACCGGGGAGCTGTTTTTT
CDR3aa: CASSRTSGRTGELFF

j_gene: TRBJ2-7
v_gene: TRBV7-2
abundance: NA
d_gene: NA
CDR3nt: TGTGCCAGCAGCTTGAACCTAGGAGGCGAGCAGTACTTC
CDR3aa: CASSLNLGGEQYF

j_gene: TRBJ1-1
v_gene: TRBV5-6
abundance: NA
d_gene: NA
CDR3nt: TGTGCCAGCAGCTTGCAAGTCAGAATTATGAACACTGAAGCTTTCTTT
CDR3aa: CASSLQVRIMNTEAFF

j_gene: TRBJ1-3
v_gene: TRBV6-5
abundance: NA
d_gene: NA
CDR3nt: TGTGCCAGCAGTTACGCACAGGGTGCTGGAAACACCATATATTTT
CDR3aa: CASSYAQGAGNTIYF

j_gene: TRBJ1-4
v_gene: TRBV30
abundance: NA
d_gene: NA
CDR3nt: TGTGCCTGGAGTGTACGGGTCAGTGAAAAACTGTTTTTT
CDR3aa: CAWSVRVSEKLFF

j_gene: TRBJ1-4
v_gene: TRBV19
abundance: NA
d_gene: NA
CDR3nt: TGTGCCAGTAGTGTACAGGGCTTGTCTGAAAAACTGTTTTTT
CDR3aa: CASSVQGLSEKLFF

j_gene: TRBJ2-1
v_gene: TRBV10-3
abundance: NA
d_gene: TRBD2
CDR3nt: TGTGCCATCAGTGAGGGTAGCGGGGGGCCAAGTGAGCAGTTCTTC
CDR3aa: CAISEGSGGPSEQFF

j_gene: TRBJ2-3
v_gene: TRBV6-5
abundance: few
d_gene: NA
CDR3nt: TGTGCCAGCAGTCCTAGCACAGATACGCAGTATTTT
CDR3aa: CASSPSTDTQYF

j_gene: TRBJ1-5
v_gene: TRBV4-3
abundance: NA
d_gene: TRBD1
CDR3nt: TGCGCCAGCAGCCAAGGGGACAGGGTAAACCAGCCCCAGCATTTT
CDR3aa: CASSQGDRVNQPQHF

j_gene: TRBJ1-6
v_gene: TRBV4-1
abundance: NA
d_gene: NA
CDR3nt: TGCGCCAGCAGCCAAGACGGACTTAGCTCCTATAATTCACCCCTCCACTTT
CDR3aa: CASSQDGLSSYNSPLHF

j_gene: TRBJ1-2
v_gene: TRBV6-5
abundance: NA
d_gene: TRBD1
CDR3nt: TGTGCCAGCAACCTCGGGACAGGCGGTGGCTACACCTTC
CDR3aa: CASNLGTGGGYTF

j_gene: TRBJ1-1
v_gene: TRBV18
abundance: NA
d_gene: NA
CDR3nt: TGTGCCAGCTCGGAACAGGTGAACACTGAAGCTTTCTTT
CDR3aa: CASSEQVNTEAFF

j_gene: TRBJ1-1
v_gene: TRBV7-9
abundance: NA
d_gene: NA
CDR3nt: TGTGCCAGCAGCTGGCCTGGCACTGAAGCTTTCTTT
CDR3aa: CASSWPGTEAFF

j_gene: TRBJ1-3
v_gene: TRBV21-1
abundance: once
d_gene: NA
CDR3nt: TGTGCCAGTGCCCCCTTGAGGCGCTCTGGAAACACCATATATTTT
CDR3aa: CASAPLRRSGNTIYF

j_gene: TRBJ1-1
v_gene: TRBV27
abundance: NA
d_gene: NA
CDR3nt: TGTGCCAGCAGTTTATCAGGGGCGTTCCCGTTGGCTTTCTTT
CDR3aa: CASSLSGAFPLAFF

j_gene: TRBJ1-1
v_gene: TRBV5-1
abundance: once
d_gene: TRBD1
CDR3nt: TGCGCCAGCAGCCCAACGACAGGGGGCGCAGGGACTGAAGCTTTCTTT
CDR3aa: CASSPTTGGAGTEAFF

j_gene: TRBJ1-1
v_gene: TRBV30
abundance: NA
d_gene: TRBD1
CDR3nt: TGTGCCTGGTTGGGACAGTGGGACACTGAAGCTTTCTTT
CDR3aa: CAWLGQWDTEAFF